The present T cell receptor (beta chain) was sequenced within a study of T cell repertoires in cytomegalovirus infection. Study-wide context: CMV infection plus the matching HLA type was flagged by public TCR beta signatures.

At least ten counts were recorded for this clonotype. Per germline, CDR1 SGHTA and CDR2 FQGNSA. The CDR3 consists of 15 residues. The V and J ends lost 5 bases and 2 bases, in that order; junction bases with no gene match: 8. TCRdb processed the reads anew with MiXCR; each CDR3 protein has one entry. The table includes tens of thousands of distinct CDR3 sequences, over 3.5% detected once. Material for sequencing was PBMCs. The J gene is TRBJ1-1, the V gene TRBV7-2; the match to TRBD1 covers 7 bases. This sequence originates from a human donor in good health (CMV status not recorded). Some clones in this sample may be carry-over from other donors' samples. In DNA, the CDR3 is TGTGCCAGCAGCCCACCGGGACAGACAAACACTGAAGCTTTCTTT. It codes for CASSPPGQTNTEAFF.